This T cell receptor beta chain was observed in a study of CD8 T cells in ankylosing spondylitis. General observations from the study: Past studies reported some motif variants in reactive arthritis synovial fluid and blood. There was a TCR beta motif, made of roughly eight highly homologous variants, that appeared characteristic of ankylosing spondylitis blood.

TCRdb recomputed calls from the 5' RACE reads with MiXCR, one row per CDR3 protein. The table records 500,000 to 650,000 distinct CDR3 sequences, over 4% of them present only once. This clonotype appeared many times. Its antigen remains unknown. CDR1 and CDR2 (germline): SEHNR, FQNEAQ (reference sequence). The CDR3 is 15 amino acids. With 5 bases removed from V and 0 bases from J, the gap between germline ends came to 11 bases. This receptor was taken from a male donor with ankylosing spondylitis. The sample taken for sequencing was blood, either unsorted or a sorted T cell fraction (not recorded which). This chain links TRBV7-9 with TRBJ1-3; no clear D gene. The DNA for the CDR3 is TGTGCCAGCAGCCAGGCGGAGAGCTCTGGAAACACCATATATTTT. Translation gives CASSQAESSGNTIYF.